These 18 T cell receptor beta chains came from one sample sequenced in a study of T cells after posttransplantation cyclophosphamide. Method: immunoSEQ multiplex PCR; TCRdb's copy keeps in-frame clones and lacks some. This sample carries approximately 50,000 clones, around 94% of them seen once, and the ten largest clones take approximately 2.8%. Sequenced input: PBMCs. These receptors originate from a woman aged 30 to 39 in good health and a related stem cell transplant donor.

CDR3 loop: CASSLAGVSGQPQHF. CDR3 nucleotides: TGTGCCAGCAGCTTAGCCGGGGTGTCGGGTCAGCCCCAGCATTTT. The rearrangement links TRBV7-8 to TRBJ1-5; D remains ambiguous. The CDR3 is 15 residues long. The germline CDR1 and CDR2 sequences are SGHVS and FQNEAQ. V lost 0 bases, J lost 6 bases, and 12 bases lay in between.

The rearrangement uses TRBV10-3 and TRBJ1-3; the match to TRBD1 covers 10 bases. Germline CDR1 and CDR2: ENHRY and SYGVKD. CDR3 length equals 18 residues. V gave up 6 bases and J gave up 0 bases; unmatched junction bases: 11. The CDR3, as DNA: TGTGCCATCAGCGAGGACAGACAGGGGGCAACCTCTGGAAACACCATATATTTT. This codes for CAISEDRQGATSGNTIYF.

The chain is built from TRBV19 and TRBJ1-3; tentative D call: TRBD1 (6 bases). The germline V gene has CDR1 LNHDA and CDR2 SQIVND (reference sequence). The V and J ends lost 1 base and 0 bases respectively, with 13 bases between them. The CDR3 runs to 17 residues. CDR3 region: CASSIGDTGPSGNTIYF. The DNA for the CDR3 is TGTGCCAGTAGTATAGGGGACACAGGGCCCTCTGGAAACACCATATATTTT.

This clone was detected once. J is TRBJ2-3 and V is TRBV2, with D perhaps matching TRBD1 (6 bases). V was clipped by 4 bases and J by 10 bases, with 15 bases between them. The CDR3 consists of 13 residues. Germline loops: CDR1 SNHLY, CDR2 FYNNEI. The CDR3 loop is CASSADQDRPQYF. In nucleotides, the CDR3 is TGTGCCAGCAGTGCTGACCAGGACAGACCGCAGTATTTT.

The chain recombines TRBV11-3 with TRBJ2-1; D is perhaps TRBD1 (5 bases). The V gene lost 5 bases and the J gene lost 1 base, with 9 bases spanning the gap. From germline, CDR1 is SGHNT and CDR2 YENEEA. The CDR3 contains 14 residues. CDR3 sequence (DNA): TGTGCCAGCAGCAGTGACAGTTCCTACAATGAGCAGTTCTTC. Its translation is CASSSDSSYNEQFF.

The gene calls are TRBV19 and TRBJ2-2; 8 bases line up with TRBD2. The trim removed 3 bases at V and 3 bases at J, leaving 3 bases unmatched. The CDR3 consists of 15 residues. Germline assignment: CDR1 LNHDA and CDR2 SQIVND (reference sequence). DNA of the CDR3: TGTGCCAGTAGTATCCGGCGGGGGGACACCGGGGAGCTGTTTTTT. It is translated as CASSIRRGDTGELFF.

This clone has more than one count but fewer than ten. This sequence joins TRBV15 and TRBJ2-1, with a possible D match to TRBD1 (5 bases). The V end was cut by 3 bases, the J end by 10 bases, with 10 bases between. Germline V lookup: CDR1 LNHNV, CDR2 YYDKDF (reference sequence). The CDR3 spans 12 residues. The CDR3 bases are TGTGCCACCAGCAGTCAGGGATGGGAGCAGTTCTTC. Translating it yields CATSSQGWEQFF.

CDR3 sequence: CATFSRVRSGNTIYF. The CDR3 DNA is TGTGCCACGTTCTCCCGGGTCCGCTCTGGAAACACCATATATTTT. The chain couples TRBV6-6 to TRBJ1-3; D is uncertain. CDR1 and CDR2 (germline): MNHNY, SVGAGI (reference sequence). V dropped 10 bases and J dropped 0 bases, with 16 bases sitting between them. This CDR3 is 15 amino acids long.

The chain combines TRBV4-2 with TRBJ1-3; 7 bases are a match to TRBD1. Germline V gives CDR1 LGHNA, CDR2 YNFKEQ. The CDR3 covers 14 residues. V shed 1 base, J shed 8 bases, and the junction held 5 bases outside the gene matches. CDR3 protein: CASSQVYRGHTIYF. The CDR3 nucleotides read TGTGCCAGCAGCCAAGTTTACAGGGGTCACACCATATATTTT.

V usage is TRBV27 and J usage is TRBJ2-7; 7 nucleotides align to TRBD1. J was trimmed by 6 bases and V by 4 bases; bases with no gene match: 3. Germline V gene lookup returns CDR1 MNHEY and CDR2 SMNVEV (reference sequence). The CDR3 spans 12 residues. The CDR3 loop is CASSSTGTEQYF. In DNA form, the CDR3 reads TGTGCCAGCAGTTCGACAGGGACCGAGCAGTACTTC.

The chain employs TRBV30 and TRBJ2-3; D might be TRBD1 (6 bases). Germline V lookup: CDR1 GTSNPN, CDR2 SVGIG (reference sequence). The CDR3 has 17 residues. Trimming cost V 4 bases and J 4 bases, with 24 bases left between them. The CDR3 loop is CAWTRVTGFLAPDTQYF. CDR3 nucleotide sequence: TGTGCCTGGACCCGGGTGACAGGTTTTCTCGCCCCAGATACGCAGTATTTT.

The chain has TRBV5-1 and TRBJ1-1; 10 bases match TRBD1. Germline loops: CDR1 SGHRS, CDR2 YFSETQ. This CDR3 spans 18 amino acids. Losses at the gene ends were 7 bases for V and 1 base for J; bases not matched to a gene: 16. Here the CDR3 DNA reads TGCGCCAGCCGGGTTTTGCCGGGACAGGGGAAAAAGAACACTGAAGCTTTCTTT. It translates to CASRVLPGQGKKNTEAFF.

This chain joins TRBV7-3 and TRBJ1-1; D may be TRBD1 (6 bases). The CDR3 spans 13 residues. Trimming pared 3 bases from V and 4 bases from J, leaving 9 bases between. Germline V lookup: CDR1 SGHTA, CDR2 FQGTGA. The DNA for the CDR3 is TGTGCCAGCAGCTTTACAGGGTCCACTGAAGCTTTCTTT. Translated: CASSFTGSTEAFF.

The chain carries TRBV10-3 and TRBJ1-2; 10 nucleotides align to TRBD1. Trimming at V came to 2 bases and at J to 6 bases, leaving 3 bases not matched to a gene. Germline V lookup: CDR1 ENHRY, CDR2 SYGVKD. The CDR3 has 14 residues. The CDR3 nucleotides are TGTGCCATCAGTGAGGACAGGGGGCGTCATGGCTACACCTTC. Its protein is CAISEDRGRHGYTF.

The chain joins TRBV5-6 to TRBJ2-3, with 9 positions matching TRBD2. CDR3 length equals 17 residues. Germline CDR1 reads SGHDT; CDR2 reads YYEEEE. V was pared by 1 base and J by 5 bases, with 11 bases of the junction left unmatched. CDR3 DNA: TGTGCCAGCAGCTTGATGGGATGGGGCGGGGGGGAAGATACGCAGTATTTT. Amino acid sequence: CASSLMGWGGGEDTQYF. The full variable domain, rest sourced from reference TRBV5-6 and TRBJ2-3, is DAGVTQSPTHLIKTRGQQVTLRCSPKSGHDTVSWYQQALGQGPQFIFQYYEEEERQRGNFPDRFSGHQFPNYSSELNVNALLLGDSALYLCASSLMGWGGGEDTQYFGPGTRLTVL.

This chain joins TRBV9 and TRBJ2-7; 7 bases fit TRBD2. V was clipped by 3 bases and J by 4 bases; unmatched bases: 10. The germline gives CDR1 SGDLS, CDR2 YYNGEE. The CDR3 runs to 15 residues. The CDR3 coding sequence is TGTGCCAGCAGCGGGGGACTAAGTGAAGGGTACGAGCAGTACTTC. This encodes CASSGGLSEGYEQYF.

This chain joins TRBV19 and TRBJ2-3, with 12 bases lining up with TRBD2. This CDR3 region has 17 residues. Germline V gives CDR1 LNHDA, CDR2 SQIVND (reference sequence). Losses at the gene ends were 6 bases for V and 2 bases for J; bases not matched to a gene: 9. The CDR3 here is CASSRTGLAGTTDTQYF. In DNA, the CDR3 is TGTGCCAGTAGCAGAACTGGACTAGCGGGGACCACAGATACGCAGTATTTT.

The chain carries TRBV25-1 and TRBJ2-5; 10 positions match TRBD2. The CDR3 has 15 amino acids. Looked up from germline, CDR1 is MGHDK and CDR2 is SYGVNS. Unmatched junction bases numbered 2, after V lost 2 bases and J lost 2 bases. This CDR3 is CASSEGSGGQETQYF. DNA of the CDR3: TGTGCCAGCAGTGAAGGTAGCGGGGGGCAAGAGACCCAGTACTTC.